The rows below give T cell receptor beta chains drawn from one sample of a study of cytomegalovirus exposure and HLA in healthy donors. Profiled with immunoSEQ multiplex PCR; TCRdb holds only in-frame clones, not every one. This table has around 190,000 clones, about three quarters appearing once. Sequencing was performed on PBMCs. These receptors were obtained from a woman in her thirties or forties in good health and CMV-seronegative. The CDR3 runs from the conserved cysteine through the conserved F or W. D genes are given only for firm matches. Size is omitted from some rows. Given values are once, few, many or a class for expanded clones.

d_call j_call clone_size v_call cdr3_nt cdr3_aa
NA TRBJ2-1 few TRBV4-3 TGCGCCAGCAGCCAAGAAGTCGCGGGTGCCTTGATCTTC CASSQEVAGALIF
TRBD1 TRBJ1-1 NA TRBV7-9 TGTGCCAGCAGCCCCAAGGACAGGGGAGAAACTGAAGCTTTCTTT CASSPKDRGETEAFF
TRBD2 TRBJ2-1 NA TRBV5-4 TGTGCCAGCAGCTCCGGACTAGCGGGAGGAGGAAATGAGCAGTTCTTC CASSSGLAGGGNEQFF
TRBD1 TRBJ1-3 NA TRBV4-2 TGTGCCAGCAGCCAAGACCCGACAGGGCGGACTGGAAACACCATATATTTT CASSQDPTGRTGNTIYF
NA TRBJ1-1 few TRBV19 TGTGCCAGTGAACATCCATCGGGGGGGAACACTGAAGCTTTCTTT CASEHPSGGNTEAFF
TRBD2 TRBJ2-3 NA TRBV11-3 TGTGCCAGCAGCTCCTGGTTTAGAAGCGGGAGGGTAAACACAGATACGCAGTATTTT CASSSWFRSGRVNTDTQYF
NA TRBJ2-6 NA TRBV5-6 TGTGCCAGCAGCTTGGAAACAGGGACGGGCGGGGCCAACGTCCTGACTTTC CASSLETGTGGANVLTF
TRBD1 TRBJ1-5 NA TRBV30 TGTGCCTGGAGTCGGGACAGGGGACACTTCAATCAGCCCCAGCATTTT CAWSRDRGHFNQPQHF
NA TRBJ1-4 once TRBV27 TGTGCCAGCAGCCCGAGGGAGGGGGATGAAAAACTGTTTTTT CASSPREGDEKLFF
TRBD1 TRBJ1-5 NA TRBV19 TGTGCCAGCGCGGGACAGAGTAATCAGCCCCAGCATTTT CASAGQSNQPQHF
NA TRBJ1-1 NA TRBV11-3 TGTGCCAGCAGCCCCCGGGAGACGGTCATGAACACTGAAGCTTTCTTT CASSPRETVMNTEAFF
TRBD1 TRBJ1-2 NA TRBV7-2 TGTGCCAGCAGCTTAGTCCAGGCAGGGGGTGGCTATGGCTACACCTTC CASSLVQAGGGYGYTF
NA TRBJ1-5 NA TRBV6-4 TGTGCCAGCCTTGACAGTCGGTACGGTTATAGCAATCAGCCCCAGCATTTT CASLDSRYGYSNQPQHF
TRBD2 TRBJ2-1 few TRBV7-6 TGTGCCAGCAGCTTGACATTAGCGGGAGGAGCTGAGCAGTTCTTC CASSLTLAGGAEQFF
NA TRBJ2-5 NA TRBV11-3 TGTGCCAGCAGCCCGAACTCCGGGGAGACCCAGTACTTC CASSPNSGETQYF
TRBD2 TRBJ2-7 NA TRBV19 TGTGCCAGTAGCTCTGGATTCGCTAGCGGGGGCTACGAGCAGTACTTC CASSSGFASGGYEQYF
TRBD1 TRBJ2-1 NA TRBV4-3 TGCGCCAGCAGCCTCCGGGGGACAGGGCACGGTAATGAGCAGTTCTTC CASSLRGTGHGNEQFF
TRBD1 TRBJ1-2 NA TRBV9 TGTGCCAGCAGCGTAAATGGACAGGGAAACTATGGCTACACCTTC CASSVNGQGNYGYTF
NA TRBJ2-5 NA TRBV6-1 TGTGCCAGCCAATTTCTGGCAGGAGGCCAAGAGATCCAGTACTTC CASQFLAGGQEIQYF
NA TRBJ2-6 once TRBV12-5 TGTGCTAGTGGAAGGCTGGAGAGTTTATCCTCTGGGGCCAACGGCCTGACTTTC CASGRLESLSSGANGLTF
TRBD1 TRBJ2-1 NA TRBV5-6 TGTGCCAGCAGCTTGGGACAGGGTGGGTACAATGAGCAGTTCTTC CASSLGQGGYNEQFF
TRBD2 TRBJ2-3 NA TRBV10-3 TGTGCCATCAGTGAGTCACGGACTAGCGGGAGTCAAGATACGCAGTATTTT CAISESRTSGSQDTQYF
NA TRBJ2-3 NA TRBV9 TGTGCCAGCAGCGTAGGGGGGGTCGGGGAAACAGATACGCAGTATTTT CASSVGGVGETDTQYF
TRBD2 TRBJ2-1 NA TRBV15 TGTGCCACCAGCAGTAAACTGGGGGGTAGCGGGAGGTCCTACAATGAGCAGTTCTTC CATSSKLGGSGRSYNEQFF
TRBD1 TRBJ2-7 NA TRBV5-1 TGCGCCAGCAGGACAGGGCCAGACTACGAGCAGTACTTC CASRTGPDYEQYF
NA TRBJ2-1 NA TRBV27 TGTGCCAGCAGTTTATTGCCACTTACGGGATCAAATCCCTTAAATGAGCAGTTCTTC CASSLLPLTGSNPLNEQFF
NA TRBJ1-5 NA TRBV19 TGTGCCAGTAGTCCCCGGGACTTCAGCAATCAGCCCCAGCATTTT CASSPRDFSNQPQHF
NA TRBJ1-2 NA TRBV20-1 TGCAGTGCTTTCACAGGGCCTGGCTACACCTTC CSAFTGPGYTF
NA TRBJ1-1 NA TRBV5-1 TGCGCCAGCAGCTCTCCTTATATGAACACTGAAGCTTTCTTT CASSSPYMNTEAFF
NA TRBJ1-5 NA TRBV7-2 TGTGCCAGCAGTCAGGGCCATGGGAGCAATCAGCCCCAGCATTTT CASSQGHGSNQPQHF
NA TRBJ1-5 once TRBV29-1 TGCAGCGTCCGACAGACAAGCAATCAGCCCCAGCATTTT CSVRQTSNQPQHF
TRBD2 TRBJ2-2 few TRBV5-1 TGCGCCAGCAACCACCGTGGACTAGCGGGAGGGCCGAACACCGGGGAGCTGTTTTTT CASNHRGLAGGPNTGELFF
TRBD1 TRBJ2-7 NA TRBV11-2 TGTGCCAGCAGCGCAAACAGGGGATTGAATCACGAGCAGTACTTC CASSANRGLNHEQYF